The next 12 T cell receptor beta chains were all read from a single sample in a study of shared clonotypes between healthy human individuals. TCRdb keeps only in-frame clones here, not all; method: immunoSEQ multiplex PCR. The sample has about 1.5 million clones, roughly 96% seen once. The sequenced sample consisted of naive CD4+ T cells sorted from blood. Subset here: CD45RA+ positively selected. Every receptor here comes from a man aged 30-40 years in good health.

The chain employs TRBV4-1 and TRBJ2-1, with TRBD2 as a possible D gene (6 bases). Trimming removed 1 base at V and 4 bases at J, with 8 bases between. This CDR3 contains 14 residues. Germline-derived CDR1 and CDR2 are MGHRA and YSYEKL. The CDR3 region has the DNA TGCGCCAGCAGCCAAGGGGACTTTTACAATGAGCAGTTCTTC. Amino acids: CASSQGDFYNEQFF.

Concerning this clone: Other DNA sequences in this specimen translate into the identical CDR3. The chain uses TRBV10-2 and TRBJ2-7; 7 bases fit TRBD1. Germline loops: CDR1 WSHSY, CDR2 SAAADI. The CDR3 totals 12 residues. V lost 6 bases and J lost 4; bases outside the gene matches: 3. The DNA of the CDR3 is TGCGCCAGCAGACAGGGGCCTTACGAGCAGTACTTC. Amino acids: CASRQGPYEQYF.

The chain combines TRBV6-5 with TRBJ1-5; D perhaps matches TRBD1 (5 bases). CDR3 length equals 15 residues. Trimming removed 6 bases from V and 0 bases from J, with 12 bases in between. Germline V gene lookup returns CDR1 MNHEY and CDR2 SVGAGI. CDR3 amino acids: CASSTRERSNQPQHF. The CDR3 DNA follows: TGTGCCAGCAGCACCAGGGAGCGTAGCAATCAGCCCCAGCATTTT.

The rearrangement links TRBV29-1 to TRBJ2-7; D is ambiguous. The CDR3 extends over 11 amino acids. The ends were cut back, 4 bases at V and 2 bases at J, with 6 bases in the middle. Germline CDR1 is SQVTM and CDR2 is ANQGSEA. CDR3 loop: CSVVFAYEQYF. CDR3 coding DNA: TGCAGCGTTGTTTTTGCCTACGAGCAGTACTTC.

The genes are TRBV5-4 and TRBJ2-2, with 10 bases matching TRBD2. The CDR3 length is 16 residues. The germline gives CDR1 SGHNT, CDR2 YYREEE (reference sequence). The junction had 4 bases not matched to a gene; V was cut back by 3 bases and J by 2 bases. The CDR3 is CASSSGLALNTGELFF. In DNA form, the CDR3 reads TGTGCCAGCAGCTCGGGACTAGCGTTAAACACCGGGGAGCTGTTTTTT.

Notes on this clone: The sample has other DNA sequences that encode this CDR3 too. The chain carries TRBV7-2 and TRBJ1-5; D gene ambiguous. The germline CDR1 and CDR2 sequences are SGHTA and FQGNSA. Trimming removed 3 bases at V and 3 bases at J, with 3 bases between. This CDR3 is built from 12 residues. For the CDR3, the DNA is TGTGCCAGCAGCTTTAACAATCAGCCCCAGCATTTT. This sequence encodes CASSFNNQPQHF. The complete variable domain, with remaining parts taken from reference TRBV7-2 and TRBJ1-5, reads GAGVSQSPSNKVTEKGKDVELRCDPISGHTALYWYRQSLGQGLEFLIYFQGNSAPDKSGLPSDRFSAERTGGSVSTLTIQRTQQEDSAVYLCASSFNNQPQHFGDGTRLSIL.

The CDR3, as DNA: TGTGCCAGCCAATCTTTGGACGGGAACACTGAAGCTTTCTTT. Its protein product is CASQSLDGNTEAFF. The chain combines TRBV2 with TRBJ1-1; no reliable D call. The germline V gene has CDR1 SNHLY and CDR2 FYNNEI. V dropped 8 bases and J dropped 1 base, with 14 bases sitting between them. This CDR3 spans 14 amino acids.

The V call is TRBV29-1, the J call TRBJ2-5; the D gene is possibly TRBD2 (6 bases). Trimming shortened V by 4 bases and J by 3 bases, and 9 bases separated the two germline ends. This CDR3 is 12 amino acids long. Germline CDR1 SQVTM, CDR2 ANQGSEA. DNA for the CDR3: TGCAGCGTTGGGAGGGTTGAAGAGACCCAGTACTTC. Translation gives CSVGRVEETQYF.

This chain links TRBV19 with TRBJ2-2; 9 bases map to TRBD1. Germline V gene sequence: CDR1 LNHDA, CDR2 SQIVND (reference sequence). This CDR3 spans 14 amino acids. Trimming removed 5 bases from V and 5 bases from J; junction bases left unmatched: 3. CDR3 coding DNA: TGTGCCAGTAGTCTACAGGGGGCGACCGGGGAGCTGTTTTTT. Protein product: CASSLQGATGELFF.

A single count supports this clone. The V and J genes are TRBV18 and TRBJ1-5; no reliable D call. Germline CDR1 and CDR2: KGHSH and LQKENI. The CDR3 contains 15 residues. Between the trimmed V and J ends, which lost 4 bases and 0 bases, there was a span of 10 bases. In DNA, the CDR3 is TGTGCCAGCTCACAGGGTAAGAATAGCAATCAGCCCCAGCATTTT. As protein: CASSQGKNSNQPQHF.

This clone occurred once. CDR3 DNA: TGTGCCAGCAGCGCGCAGGGACTAGCGGGAGGCCGCGGGAATGAGCAGTTCTTC. Translation: CASSAQGLAGGRGNEQFF. The chain has TRBV9 and TRBJ2-1; the match to TRBD2 covers 15 bases. Unmatched junction bases numbered 11, after V lost 3 bases and J lost 7 bases. The CDR3 consists of 18 residues. In germline, CDR1 is SGDLS, CDR2 YYNGEE.

The chain links TRBV9 to TRBJ2-1; D unclear. This CDR3 comprises 14 residues. CDR1 is SGDLS, CDR2 YYNGEE, per germline. The V end was cut by 0 bases, the J end by 8 bases, with 12 bases between. For the CDR3, the DNA is TGTGCCAGCAGCGTAGGCCCGGATCGCGATGAGCAGTTCTTC. Translating it yields CASSVGPDRDEQFF. The full variable domain, its missing parts supplied by reference TRBV9 and TRBJ2-1, is DSGVTQTPKHLITATGQRVTLRCSPRSGDLSVYWYQQSLDQGLQFLIQYYNGEERAKGNILERFSAQQFPDLHSELNLSSLELGDSALYFCASSVGPDRDEQFFGPGTRLTVL.